The source of this TCR beta chain is a study of blood T cells in healthy people across ages (dated by TCRdb to between 2014 and 2017). Study-level background: Template switching captured roughly one uniquely barcoded TCR beta cDNA molecule per two T cells in model experiments. The study analyzed two additional independent replicas of 1 million unique cDNA reads from the same blood draw for two donors, one aged 18 to 30 and one aged 80 or older. Donors of different ages were randomly distributed across sequencing lanes to avoid experimental bias. The donors were split into four age groups: young (average around 15 years), middle-aged (around 40), aged (approximately 59) and long-lived (approximately 80). The study measured age-related changes in TCR beta repertoire diversity using deep sequencing normalized with unique cDNA molecular identifiers.

The library was generated by 5' RACE. Sequencing was performed on an Illumina HiSeq 2500. The second PCR ran for about 7 to 11 cycles and used a J-beta primer mix along with a sample-barcoded 5' primer. A template-switch 5' adaptor carrying 12 random nucleotides introduced a unique molecular identifier onto each TCR beta cDNA molecule. At least 3 million CDR3-containing paired-end reads were obtained from each sample. First-strand cDNA synthesis was performed from all RNA using the Mint cDNA synthesis kit, with priming by a TRBC-specific oligonucleotide. Following uracil-DNA glycosylase treatment, all cDNA underwent a first 18-cycle PCR with the universal primers M1SS and BC2_uni_R. In the source study's methods: Normalization of each sample was performed by random selection of 1 million high-quality reads, each carrying a distinct molecular identifier. Instead of being binned into consensus sequences, reads that shared molecular identifiers were thrown out. MiTCR, run with a Q25 quality threshold and the strictest error-elimination algorithm, handled CDR3 identification, clonotype clustering and error correction. A nonparametric unseen species model with Euler transformation was used to estimate a lower bound on total TCR beta diversity. TCRdb reprocessed the public reads (quality trimming at Q25 with fastp, clone calling with MiXCR) and kept in-frame beta chains. Entries are consolidated by CDR3 protein sequence, retaining the most common genes and DNA. TCRdb, not the authors, supplied the V and J calls. The sample records 1.5 million to 2 million distinct CDR3 sequences, about 30% of which are singletons. The ten largest clonotypes hold more than 6% of the sample.

CDR1 and CDR2, looked up from the germline V gene, are MGHRA and YSYEKL. V loses 4 bases, J loses 7 bases, and the germline ends lie 16 bases apart. The cysteine opens and the phenylalanine closes a CDR3 of 14 amino acids. Only the CDR3 portion is preserved as DNA: 42 bases, with reading frame beginning at the first base. What the research found in general, with its limitations: Compared with the aged group, more naive CD4+ T cells, fewer expanded clones and increased TCR diversity were shown by the long-lived group, suggesting age selection. The percentage of naive T cells measured by flow cytometry correlated strongly with observed TCR beta diversity. Because donor CMV infection status was unknown, age-related changes in expanded clonotypes were potentially confounded. Conclusive comparison of naive and antigen-experienced compartments was prevented by the profiling of bulk unsorted PBMCs. Total diversity estimates from one million sequenced T cells were considered lower bounds and underestimates. Observed TCR beta diversity per million T cells fell roughly linearly with age, and a significant reduction was already apparent by age about 36.

This clonotype was detected a few times. Its antigen remains undetermined. One base away there is no much larger clone; base qualities are not given. Donors were 30 to 45 systemically healthy Caucasian individuals from Russia aged roughly 6 to 90 years. Approximately 10 milliliters of peripheral blood were collected from each donor into EDTA-treated Vacutainer tubes. Ficoll-Paque density-gradient centrifugation was used to isolate PBMCs, with at least 6 million obtained per sample. Total RNA was extracted from PBMCs with Trizol reagent, with at least 6 micrograms obtained per sample. For every donor, flow cytometry on a PBMC aliquot measured the percentage of naive CD45RAhigh/CD27high T cells.

The sequencing sample was made of blood. The sequence derives from a young woman in good health. This sequence uses TRBV4-1 and TRBJ1-2; TRBD1 might be the D gene, on 5 matching bases. This receptor carries the CDR3 CASSPTRVQGGYTF. The DNA sequence reads TGCGCCAGCAGCCCGACCAGGGTTCAGGGTGGCTACACCTTC.